This TCR beta chain was identified during a study of PD-1 blockade in mismatch repair-deficient tumors. On the study more broadly: All were previously treated, progressing patients with eleven to twelve mismatch repair-deficient cancer types. Points from the study as a whole: After pembrolizumab, tumor-resident clones rose rapidly, then generally contracted before radiologic responses.

PCR or immunohistochemistry showed mismatch repair deficiency in every enrolled patient. The TCR-sequenced patients were a few responders to pembrolizumab. This clone was observed a few times. Its antigen is still unknown. This CDR3 comprises 18 residues. With 5 bases removed from V and 3 bases from J, the gap between germline ends came to 26 bases. Germline CDR1 and CDR2: SNHLY and FYNNEI. Assay used: immunoSEQ multiplex PCR; TCRdb lists only in-frame clones, some missing. Of 35,000 to 40,000 clones in the sample, roughly three quarters were seen once. The source material was peripheral blood, sampled 4 weeks after starting pembrolizumab. This TCR came from an adult with mismatch repair-deficient cancer. The chain employs TRBV2 and TRBJ2-7; a weak D match, TRBD1 (5 bases). The CDR3, as DNA: TGTGCCAGCAGTTCCACCCGACAGCCTCAAATGGGATACTACGAGCAGTACTTC. Protein sequence: CASSSTRQPQMGYYEQYF.